These 26 T cell receptor beta chains came from one sample sequenced in a study of HIV-infected patients and healthy controls (TCRdb year 2014). The library was produced with 5' RACE. The instrument was an Illumina MiSeq. Reverse transcription of approximately 500 ng RNA was performed with SuperScript III using primers directed against the alpha and beta constant regions. Alpha and beta chain libraries were generated separately via chain-specific third strand synthesis with multiplexing indices. Using fastp at Q25 and MiXCR, TCRdb reprocessed the public reads and kept productive beta chains. Rows with one shared CDR3 protein collapse into an entry with the most common genes and DNA. Recorded for this sample are more than 4,000 distinct CDR3 sequences; approximately 20% of them occurred a single time. About 27% of the sample is held by the ten biggest clonotypes. Follow-up blood was drawn from HIV-infected patients roughly three months, about 14 weeks, after the initiation of antiretroviral therapy. Whole blood was used without cell fractionation, so all unsorted peripheral T cells were reflected in the repertoire.

Sample: blood, taken during antiretroviral therapy. The origin of the receptors is an adult with HIV infection.

Of note for this clonotype: A read error may account for a junction end that differs from germline. The genes are TRBV28 and TRBJ1-1; no definite D call. The germline CDR1 and CDR2 sequences are MDHEN and SYDVKM. The CDR3 sequence is 13 residues long. In DNA, the CDR3 is TGTGCCAGAAGTTTAGGTCAGCTAGCCGAAGCTTTCTTT. It codes for CARSLGQLAEAFF.

This clonotype is medium-sized (0.01 to 0.1%). The V call is TRBV12-3 or TRBV12-4, the J call TRBJ1-2; D gene ambiguous. V was cut by 5 bases and J by 2 bases, with 9 bases left in between. CDR3 length: 13 residues. CDR3 sequence (DNA): TGTGCCAGCAGTCTAACATACAACTATGGCTACACCTTC. The encoded protein is CASSLTYNYGYTF.

This clonotype qualifies as medium-sized. The CDR3 protein is CASSEKDRVNNEQFF. The CDR3 DNA follows: TGTGCCAGCAGTGAAAAGGACAGGGTTAACAATGAGCAGTTCTTC. The rearrangement links TRBV27 to TRBJ2-1; TRBD1 matches 8 bases. CDR3 size: 15 residues. V dropped 5 bases and J dropped 5; count of bases not matched to a gene: 8. Per germline, CDR1 MNHEY and CDR2 SMNVEV (reference sequence).

In the case of this clonotype: One end of the junction is discordant with germline, which a read error may explain. The gene calls are TRBV20-1 and TRBJ2-7, with D perhaps given as TRBD1 or TRBD2 (5 bases each). The CDR3 extends over 16 amino acids. Germline V gene sequence: CDR1 DFQATT, CDR2 SNEGSKA (reference sequence). The CDR3 reads CSAREPLRGASYEKYF. The CDR3 DNA follows: TGCAGTGCTAGAGAGCCCTTGAGGGGAGCCTCCTACGAGAAGTACTTC.

By frequency in the sample, this clonotype is medium-sized. The chain couples TRBV14 to TRBJ2-2; no firm D call. CDR1 is SGHDN and CDR2 is FVKESK in the germline V gene. Trimming shortened V by 0 bases and J by 4 bases, and 9 bases separated the two germline ends. This CDR3 contains 15 residues. This CDR3 is CASSQENLPTGELFF. The CDR3 DNA follows: TGTGCCAGCAGCCAAGAAAATTTGCCCACCGGGGAGCTGTTTTTT.

By sample fraction, this clonotype is medium-sized (0.01 to 0.1%). This sequence joins TRBV6-5 and TRBJ2-3; 11 bases are a match to TRBD2. There are 18 residues in the CDR3. V shed 0 bases, J shed 6 bases, and the junction held 11 bases outside the gene matches. CDR1 is MNHEY and CDR2 is SVGAGI in the germline V gene. The CDR3 spells CASSYSRVAGGPLDTQYF. DNA for the CDR3: TGTGCCAGCAGTTACTCGAGGGTAGCGGGGGGGCCGTTGGATACGCAGTATTTT.

The chain recombines TRBV6-2 or TRBV6-3 with TRBJ2-7; 12 nucleotides agree with TRBD1. The CDR3 covers 17 residues. Trimming took 0 bases from V and 6 from J; bases not matched to a gene: 9. Per germline, CDR1 MNHEY and CDR2 SVGEGT. The CDR3 region is CASSYSTTGTGGTEQYF. CDR3 bases: TGTGCCAGCAGTTACTCCACGACCGGGACAGGGGGCACCGAGCAGTACTTC.

The chain uses TRBV5-8 and TRBJ2-1; D may be TRBD2 (6 bases). The CDR3 extends over 20 amino acids. The V end was cut by 7 bases, the J end by 0 bases, with 29 bases between. The V gene's germline CDR1 is SGHTS and CDR2 YDEGEE. CDR3 in DNA: TGTGCCAGCTTGGCGAGGAGGTGGTGGGGCGGGGAAAGCTCCTACAATGAGCAGTTCTTC. Protein: CASLARRWWGGESSYNEQFF.

The table lists this clonotype with many counts. In DNA form, the CDR3 reads TGTGCCAGCAGTGTGCAAGCGGGGGCGAAAGATACGCAGTATTTT. Encoded protein: CASSVQAGAKDTQYF. The genes are TRBV6-4 and TRBJ2-3; 8 nucleotides match TRBD2. Germline values: CDR1 MRHNA, CDR2 SNTAGT. This CDR3 is 15 amino acids long. Trimming cost V 4 bases and J 5 bases; bases outside gene matches: 8.

This clonotype was picked up many times. This chain links TRBV20-1 with TRBJ1-1; maybe TRBD1 (5 bases). Germline V gene lookup returns CDR1 DFQATT and CDR2 SNEGSKA (reference sequence). The V and J ends lost 6 bases and 0 bases respectively, with 17 bases between them. The CDR3 runs 15 residues. The DNA for the CDR3 is TGCAGTGCCCAAAGTTCGGGACCGCTGAACACTGAAGCTTTCTTT. It yields the protein CSAQSSGPLNTEAFF.

By proportion, this clonotype is medium-sized. The chain recombines TRBV18 with TRBJ1-2; weak D call: TRBD1 (5 bases). The V end lost 2 bases, the J end lost 5 bases, and 18 bases lay between the germline ends. CDR1 and CDR2 from the germline V gene are KGHSH and LQKENI. There are 16 residues in the CDR3. CDR3 DNA: TGTGCCAGCTCACCAACCTCCGGACATAGCTCGTATGGCTACACCTTC. Amino acids: CASSPTSGHSSYGYTF.

In its sample, this clonotype ranks as medium-sized (0.01 to 0.1%). This rearrangement joins TRBV27 to TRBJ1-5; 11 nucleotides match TRBD1. The germline CDR1 and CDR2 sequences are MNHEY and SMNVEV (reference sequence). CDR3 length: 15 amino acids. Trimming cost V 3 bases and J 9 bases; bases outside gene matches: 7. CDR3: CASSLPPDRGPPQHF. Here the CDR3 DNA reads TGTGCCAGCAGTTTGCCCCCGGACAGGGGGCCGCCCCAGCATTTT.

Within the sample, this clonotype is medium-sized. V and J are TRBV4-1 and TRBJ2-5; D is possibly TRBD2 (6 bases). Between the trimmed V and J ends, which lost 0 bases and 3 bases, there was a span of 8 bases. CDR3 length: 14 residues. The germline V gene encodes CDR1 MGHRA and CDR2 YSYEKL. The CDR3 sequence is CASSQDPGEETQYF. In nucleotides, the CDR3 is TGCGCCAGCAGCCAAGATCCGGGGGAAGAGACCCAGTACTTC.

This clonotype is medium-sized by share. J is TRBJ2-1 and V is TRBV20-1; tentative D call: TRBD2 (7 bases). CDR1 and CDR2 from the germline V gene are DFQATT and SNEGSKA (reference sequence). This CDR3 comprises 17 residues. Trimming removed 6 bases from V and 1 base from J, with 22 bases in between. The CDR3 DNA follows: TGCAGTGCCCGACAATCCGCCCGGGGGGCATCCTACAATGAGCAGTTCTTC. Translated, it gives CSARQSARGASYNEQFF.

This clonotype counts as medium-sized. The chain couples TRBV5-1 to TRBJ2-3; 9 bases fit TRBD2. The CDR3 extends over 14 amino acids. The trim removed 4 bases at V and 2 bases at J, leaving 2 bases unmatched. Germline V gives CDR1 SGHRS, CDR2 YFSETQ. This CDR3 is CASSAGGTTDTQYF. CDR3 in DNA: TGCGCCAGCAGCGCGGGGGGGACCACAGATACGCAGTATTTT.

Worth noting for this clonotype: A much larger clone differs by one base, so this may be a read error. The chain recombines TRBV29-1 with TRBJ1-2; D is ambiguous. Germline V gene sequence: CDR1 SQVTM, CDR2 ANQGSEA. CDR3 length: 14 amino acids. V was shortened by 2 bases and J by 4 bases, with 14 bases between the two germline ends. The CDR3 DNA reads as TGCAGCGTTGAAACATGGCATCTCATCTATGGCTACACCTTC. As protein: CSVETWHLIYGYTF.

By frequency in the sample, this clonotype is medium-sized. This sequence joins TRBV5-5 and TRBJ2-7; D perhaps matches TRBD1 (6 bases). This CDR3 is 15 amino acids long. Looked up from germline, CDR1 is SGHKS and CDR2 is YYEKEE (reference sequence). Trimming cost V 6 bases and J 2 bases, with 18 bases left between them. The DNA of the CDR3 is TGTGCCAGCACCCCGCCAGGGGTCCACCCCTACGAGCAGTACTTC. Amino acids: CASTPPGVHPYEQYF.

This clonotype was picked up many times. Written as DNA, the CDR3 is TGTGCCAGCAGCCAAACAGGGGAGAGTCAGCCCCAGCATTTT. Residues: CASSQTGESQPQHF. V gene TRBV7-9 combines with J gene TRBJ1-5; 7 positions agree with TRBD1. CDR3 size: 14 residues. V shed 5 bases, J shed 6 bases, and the junction held 7 bases outside the gene matches. Germline values: CDR1 SEHNR, CDR2 FQNEAQ (reference sequence). Together with reference TRBV7-9 and TRBJ1-5, the CDR3 gives the full variable domain: DTGVSQNPRHKITKRGQNVTFRCDPISEHNRLYWYRQTLGQGPEFLTYFQNEAQLEKSRLLSDRFSAERPKGSFSTLEIQRTEQGDSAMYLCASSQTGESQPQHFGDGTRLSIL.

This clonotype is labeled medium-sized. This chain connects TRBV3-1 to TRBJ1-4, with 8 bases lining up with TRBD1. J was trimmed by 0 bases and V by 6 bases; bases with no gene match: 6. This CDR3 has 16 residues. The germline CDR1 and CDR2 sequences are LGHDT and YNNKEL (reference sequence). The CDR3: CASRPATGATNEKLFF. For the CDR3, the DNA is TGTGCCAGCAGGCCAGCGACAGGGGCAACTAATGAAAAACTGTTTTTT.

This chain connects TRBV27 to TRBJ1-5, with 8 bases aligning to TRBD1. With V trimmed by 2 bases and J by 10 bases, 7 bases remained unmatched. The CDR3 loop spans 14 amino acids. Germline V CDR1 and CDR2: MNHEY, SMNVEV (reference sequence). The CDR3 DNA follows: TGTGCCAGCAGTTTAGGACAGGGATTTTTCCCCCAGCATTTT. Translated, it gives CASSLGQGFFPQHF.

This clonotype ranks as medium-sized. The chain is built from TRBV6-5 and TRBJ1-5; D unresolved. Trimming took off 6 bases at V and 2 bases at J, with 11 bases between the two ends. The germline CDR1 and CDR2 sequences are MNHEY and SVGAGI. The CDR3 sequence is 14 residues long. The CDR3 loop is CASSPFGGNQPQHF. The DNA for the CDR3 is TGTGCCAGCAGCCCCTTTGGGGGCAATCAGCCCCAGCATTTT.

By proportion, this clonotype is medium-sized. V usage is TRBV5-1 and J usage is TRBJ2-1; D not resolved. The CDR3 has 14 residues. Deletions cut 7 bases from V and 0 bases from J, with 11 bases between. Germline V CDR1 and CDR2: SGHRS, YFSETQ. The CDR3 spells CASRSESSYNEQFF. The CDR3 DNA reads as TGCGCCAGCCGGAGCGAAAGCTCCTACAATGAGCAGTTCTTC.

This clonotype was found many times. This chain links TRBV20-1 with TRBJ2-1, with TRBD2 matching over 8 bases. This CDR3 is built from 15 residues. CDR1 DFQATT and CDR2 SNEGSKA come from the germline V gene (reference sequence). The trim removed 6 bases at V and 3 bases at J, leaving 10 bases unmatched. CDR3: CSATPASGYYNEQFF. The CDR3 DNA sequence: TGCAGTGCCACCCCCGCTAGCGGGTACTACAATGAGCAGTTCTTC.

This clonotype rates as medium-sized. The chain couples TRBV6-2 or TRBV6-3 to TRBJ1-1, with no clear D. Trimming removed 4 bases from V and 3 bases from J, with 9 bases in between. From germline, CDR1 is MNHEY and CDR2 SVGEGT. This CDR3 region has 13 residues. The CDR3, as DNA: TGTGCCAGCAGTTTCTCGAGGGACACTGAAGCTTTCTTT. It encodes CASSFSRDTEAFF.

This clonotype turned up a few times. The CDR3 loop reads CASTPGTSGGATYNEQFF. DNA of the CDR3: TGTGCCAGCACCCCGGGGACTAGCGGGGGGGCCACCTACAATGAGCAGTTCTTC. V and J are TRBV5-4 and TRBJ2-1; 16 bases match TRBD2. Per germline, CDR1 SGHNT and CDR2 YYREEE (reference sequence). The CDR3 is 18 amino acids. V shed 6 bases, J shed 2 bases, and the junction held 8 bases outside the gene matches.

This clonotype has a count of ten or more. J is TRBJ2-5 and V is TRBV20-1, with D perhaps given as TRBD1 or TRBD2 (5 bases each). Germline V CDR1 and CDR2: DFQATT, SNEGSKA (reference sequence). V lost 5 bases and J lost 5, with 24 bases in between. The CDR3 has 16 residues. The CDR3: CSAPLDGASLWETQYF. The CDR3 region has the DNA TGCAGTGCTCCCCTCGACGGGGCTTCTCTTTGGGAGACCCAGTACTTC.